Each of the 12 T cell receptor beta chains below was sequenced from the same sample in a study of blood T cell repertoires in COVID-19 (dated by TCRdb to about 2020). Receptor libraries were prepared by the immunoSEQ multiplex PCR assay. TCRdb took over this immuneACCESS table, retaining in-frame rearrangements with V and J assigned. Such tables are incomplete; in checked studies, under half of the missing clones stem from an unresolved V gene, and the remainder is unexplained. The sample records about 90,000 clones, around four fifths of which are singletons. The ten largest clones represent 3.4% of the sample. Sequencing was performed on peripheral blood. These receptors came from a man aged 45-65 years with acute or convalescent COVID-19.

The chain couples TRBV3-1 (or the pseudogene TRBV3-2) to TRBJ2-3, with D tentatively TRBD2 (5 bases). The CDR3 has 15 residues. Germline V CDR1 and CDR2: LGHDT, YNNKEL (reference sequence). V dropped 1 base and J dropped 4 bases, with 12 bases sitting between them. The CDR3 loop is CASSQGMGVADTQYF. CDR3 nucleotides: TGTGCCAGCAGCCAAGGGATGGGAGTTGCAGATACGCAGTATTTT.

This clone turned up a few times. The gene calls are TRBV6-5 and TRBJ2-3; 9 nucleotides align to TRBD2. The CDR3 length is 15 residues. With 3 bases clipped from V and 5 bases from J, the junction kept 6 bases outside the gene matches. CDR1 and CDR2 (germline): MNHEY, SVGAGI. CDR3 coding DNA: TGTGCCAGCAGTTATAGCGGGAGAGGGGGAGATACGCAGTATTTT. The encoded protein is CASSYSGRGGDTQYF.

The rearrangement links TRBV4-3 to TRBJ2-7, with 8 positions matching TRBD1. Germline CDR1 LGHNA, CDR2 YSLEER. J lost 2 bases, V lost 2 bases, and 2 bases had no gene match. The CDR3 has 14 residues. The CDR3 spells CASSQRTGPYEQYF. The CDR3, as DNA: TGCGCCAGCAGCCAACGGACAGGGCCCTACGAGCAGTACTTC.

This clone was seen just once. The chain couples TRBV6-5 to TRBJ2-7, with 8 positions matching TRBD2. With 8 bases clipped from V and 3 bases from J, the junction kept 6 bases outside the gene matches. The germline gives CDR1 MNHEY, CDR2 SVGAGI. The CDR3 length is 13 residues. CDR3 region: CASQRGKGYEQYF. The CDR3 region has the DNA TGTGCCAGCCAGCGGGGGAAGGGCTACGAGCAGTACTTC.

The V and J genes are TRBV4-3 and TRBJ1-5; weak D call: TRBD1 (6 bases). This CDR3 comprises 15 residues. V lost 0 bases and J 6 bases, leaving 12 bases between the germline ends. CDR1 and CDR2 (germline): LGHNA, YSLEER. CDR3 coding DNA: TGCGCCAGCAGCCAAGAGGTAGCAGGGGTTCAGCCCCAGCATTTT. Translating it yields CASSQEVAGVQPQHF.

The chain carries TRBV2 and TRBJ1-1; D is ambiguous. Germline V gene data show CDR1 as SNHLY and CDR2 as FYNNEI. Trimming removed 8 bases at V and 1 base at J, with 14 bases between. This CDR3 comprises 14 residues. The DNA of the CDR3 is TGTGCCAGCCTTAAGCGGCAGCCGAACACTGAAGCTTTCTTT. Its protein is CASLKRQPNTEAFF.

The genes are TRBV30 and TRBJ2-1; 11 bases map to TRBD2. Germline trimming cut 0 bases from V and 7 bases from J; bases unmatched to any gene: 8. Germline V gene data show CDR1 as GTSNPN and CDR2 as SVGIG (reference sequence). The CDR3 runs 16 residues. DNA for the CDR3: TGTGCCTGGAGTGTATTAGCGGGGGGGCGGACTAATGAGCAGTTCTTC. The encoded protein is CAWSVLAGGRTNEQFF.

Details on this clone: The sample holds other DNA sequences that translate to the same CDR3. The CDR3 nucleotides are TGTGCCACCAGCGGGAGCTCCTACAATGAGCAGTTCTTC. It yields the protein CATSGSSYNEQFF. The J gene is TRBJ2-1, the V gene TRBV24-1, with D possibly matching TRBD2 (6 bases). V lost 7 bases to trimming and J lost 0 bases, with 6 bases between them. Germline assignment: CDR1 KGHDR and CDR2 SFDVKD. The CDR3 contains 13 residues.

The gene calls are TRBV7-2 and TRBJ2-1, with 7 bases lining up with TRBD1. V shed 5 bases, J shed 1 base, and the junction held 5 bases outside the gene matches. The CDR3 runs 15 residues. Germline CDR1 SGHTA, CDR2 FQGNSA. CDR3: CASSLGQESYNEQFF. DNA for the CDR3: TGTGCCAGCAGCCTCGGACAGGAGTCCTACAATGAGCAGTTCTTC. The full variable domain, completed using reference TRBV7-2 and TRBJ2-1, is GAGVSQSPSNKVTEKGKDVELRCDPISGHTALYWYRQSLGQGLEFLIYFQGNSAPDKSGLPSDRFSAERTGGSVSTLTIQRTQQEDSAVYLCASSLGQESYNEQFFGPGTRLTVL.

The genes are TRBV9 and TRBJ1-3, with D uncertain. The CDR3 covers 15 residues. The V gene's germline CDR1 is SGDLS and CDR2 YYNGEE. V was clipped by 6 bases and J by 0 bases, with 13 bases between them. CDR3 region: CASTETGSSGNTIYF. CDR3 DNA sequence: TGTGCCAGCACAGAGACTGGAAGCTCTGGAAACACCATATATTTT.

This clone ranks as medium-sized. This rearrangement joins TRBV7-9 to TRBJ1-5; 7 bases line up with TRBD1. Germline V gene sequence: CDR1 SEHNR, CDR2 FQNEAQ (reference sequence). The J segment lost 1 base and the V segment lost 5 bases, leaving 5 bases of the junction unmatched. CDR3 size: 15 residues. The CDR3 region has the DNA TGTGCCAGCAGCATCGGGACAGCCAGCAATCAGCCCCAGCATTTT. Translating it yields CASSIGTASNQPQHF.

CDR3 bases: TGTGCCAGCTCGGGACAGGGGGCAACCGGGGAGCTGTTTTTT. Translated, it gives CASSGQGATGELFF. The chain combines TRBV27 with TRBJ2-2, with 12 bases lining up with TRBD1. In germline, CDR1 is MNHEY, CDR2 SMNVEV (reference sequence). This CDR3 is built from 14 residues. Unmatched junction bases numbered 3, after V lost 8 bases and J lost 5 bases.